The 2 T cell receptor beta chains below were found in one sample sequenced in a study of T-cell memory formation after mild COVID-19. MiXCR was run by TCRdb on the 5' RACE reads, yielding one entry per CDR3 protein. This sample yields 180,000 or so distinct CDR3 sequences, of which about 9.9% are seen a single time; around 3.8% belongs to the top ten. What was sequenced was PBMCs or a T cell subset sorted from them (not recorded which). The receptor set was obtained from a man aged 18 to 29 who had mild COVID-19 (a few samples of this study predate the infection). Cell type and time point are not known.

V gene TRBV18 combines with J gene TRBJ1-2, with 9 bases matching TRBD1. Germline V gene data show CDR1 as KGHSH and CDR2 as LQKENI. J gave up 6 bases and V 3 bases, and 5 bases lay outside the gene matches. The CDR3 length is 14 residues. Here the CDR3 DNA reads TGTGCCAGCTCACCGGGACAGGGCTTTAATGGCTACACCTTC. Its protein is CASSPGQGFNGYTF.

Ten or more counts support this clonotype. The V call is TRBV5-6, the J call TRBJ2-7; TRBD1 matches at 7 bases. The CDR3 has 11 residues. Germline V gene sequence: CDR1 SGHDT, CDR2 YYEEEE. Trimming cost V 4 bases and J 8 bases; bases outside gene matches: 3. The chain's CDR3 is CASSLDRKQYF. The CDR3, as DNA: TGTGCCAGCAGCCTGGACAGGAAGCAGTACTTC. Full variable domain (missing parts from reference TRBV5-6 and TRBJ2-7): DAGVTQSPTHLIKTRGQQVTLRCSPKSGHDTVSWYQQALGQGPQFIFQYYEEEERQRGNFPDRFSGHQFPNYSSELNVNALLLGDSALYLCASSLDRKQYFGPGTRLTVT.